Given below is one T cell receptor beta chain in context. This table comes from immunoSEQ multiplex PCR, and its TCRdb copy is limited to in-frame clones, with some not included. The sample holds under 50,000 clones; around four fifths are singletons and the top ten take 8.7%. The sample belongs to a study of T cells in tumors after PD-1 blockade. Whole-study context: Treatment was either pembrolizumab 200 mg every 3 weeks or cemiplimab 350 mg every 2 weeks.

CDR1 is WSHSY and CDR2 is SAAADI in the germline V gene. V was clipped by 10 bases and J by 0 bases, with 15 bases between them. CDR3 length: 14 residues. The sample was PBMCs, taken before anti-PD-1 therapy. The TCR comes from a human donor with advanced basal cell or squamous cell carcinoma (not recorded which). The rearrangement uses TRBV10-2 and TRBJ1-2, with D possibly matching TRBD1 (6 bases). CDR3 region: CATSPGGPNYGYTF. In DNA form, the CDR3 reads TGCGCCACCTCTCCGGGGGGGCCTAACTATGGCTACACCTTC.